This entry is about one T cell receptor beta chain. This sample was taken from a study of technical replicates of blood from several donors. Sequencing was performed with immunoSEQ multiplex PCR; in TCRdb, only in-frame clones are kept and a portion is missing. The sample yields over 70,000 clones, just under 95% seen once. Source material: T cells isolated from PBMCs. The receptor was isolated from a human donor in good health.

CDR3 amino acids: CASSLAGKYSNQPQHF. The CDR3 coding sequence is TGTGCCAGCAGTTTAGCAGGAAAATATAGCAATCAGCCCCAGCATTTT. The chain combines TRBV28 with TRBJ1-5; D not certain. Germline lookup yields CDR1 MDHEN and CDR2 SYDVKM. The CDR3 sequence is 16 residues long. V was clipped by 2 bases and J by 0 bases, with 11 bases between them.